This is a list of T cell receptor beta chains from one sample in a study of blood T cell repertoires in COVID-19. Using immunoSEQ multiplex PCR, the repertoire was profiled, and TCRdb retains in-frame clones only, with some absent. The top ten clones hold under 14% of a sample with 95,000 to 100,000 clones, around 87% of them seen once. The source material was peripheral blood. The receptors here all came from a woman in her thirties with acute or convalescent COVID-19. CDR3s include the opening cysteine and the closing phenylalanine or tryptophan.

V,J,CDR3
TRBV7-3,TRBJ2-7,CASSLSYGYEQYF
TRBV4-1,TRBJ1-5,CASSLPDRGNQPQHF
TRBV6-6,TRBJ2-7,CASRPPNPTGNEQYF
TRBV5-1,TRBJ2-7,CASSRLSPLEQYF
TRBV11-3,TRBJ1-4,CASSLTGVNEKLFF
TRBV6-5,TRBJ1-2,CASSRTGRVYGYTF
TRBV3-1/TRBV3-2,TRBJ2-2,CASSQVLGGNTGELFF
TRBV28,TRBJ1-5,CASSLPTGINQPQHF
TRBV5-1,TRBJ1-6,CASSPTRGSSYNSPLHF
TRBV28,TRBJ2-3,CASSRTSGGADTQYF
TRBV5-4,TRBJ1-5,CASSKTQGPQPQHF
TRBV7-9,TRBJ1-4,CASSLAGELFF
TRBV30,TRBJ1-5,CAWSNSNQPQHF
TRBV2,TRBJ1-5,CASRIDRVINQPQHF
TRBV7-9,TRBJ2-7,CASSLGQGSPYEQYF
TRBV13,TRBJ1-5,CASSSGGQGPNQPQHF
TRBV28,TRBJ1-5,CASSSSGQVEYSNQPQHF
TRBV25-1,TRBJ2-1,CASSDGLRSYNEQFF
TRBV5-5,TRBJ1-2,CASTMTGRGYTF
TRBV20-1,TRBJ1-1,CSVGIIPEAFF
TRBV20-1,TRBJ1-6,CSAKLLALHF
TRBV13,TRBJ1-2,CASSLEAGNYGYTF